This TCR beta chain derives from a study of shared clonotypes between healthy human individuals. Background on the study: Per donor, CD8 memory used one plate, CD8 naive used two, CD4 memory used three and CD4 naive used three.

Worth noting for this clone: Antigen unknown.

Findings and limits, study-wide: Against clonotypes common to all four donors, non-shared ones had lower generation probabilities. The study sampled only blood, and tissue repertoires likely differ.

Naive CD8 cells lacked CD45RO, underwent positive selection for CCR7 and left out terminally differentiated effector memory CD45RA+ cells. Using immunoSEQ multiplex PCR, the repertoire was profiled, and TCRdb retains in-frame clones only, with some absent. The sample contains some 2.1 million clones, roughly 95% of which appear only once. Germline lookup yields CDR1 SGHNT and CDR2 YENEEA. The CDR3 has 15 residues. The ends lost 4 bases at V and 2 bases at J; junction bases unmatched: 3. The specimen sequenced was naive CD8+ T cells from PBMCs. The TCR comes from a man younger than 30 in good health. Some clones in this sample may be carry-over from other donors' samples. The chain combines TRBV11-3 with TRBJ2-2; 8 positions match TRBD1. CDR3 nucleotides: TGTGCCAGCAGCTCAGACAGGGGTAACACCGGGGAGCTGTTTTTT. Translating gives CASSSDRGNTGELFF.